A selection of T cell receptor beta chains follows, all from one sample in a study of blood T cell repertoires in COVID-19. Clones were sequenced by immunoSEQ multiplex PCR, and TCRdb holds only the in-frame ones, with some missing. The repertoire holds 15,000 to 20,000 clones, roughly 91% seen once, with more than 15% in the top ten. The specimen was peripheral blood. All receptors come from a human donor in a cohort sampled during active COVID-19. Each CDR3 is given with its conserved first and last residue. The D gene is left open where the match is weak. Some rows have no size entry. The others give once, few or many, or a class for an expanded clone.

V gene,J gene,D gene,clone size,CDR3 protein,CDR3 DNA
TRBV5-6,TRBJ1-6,NA,NA,CASNRDAYNSPLHF,TGTGCCTCGAACAGGGACGCCTATAATTCACCCCTCCACTTT
TRBV19,TRBJ2-5,TRBD1,NA,CASSIGAGGQETQYF,TGTGCCAGTAGTATAGGGGCAGGGGGCCAAGAGACCCAGTACTTC
TRBV11-3,TRBJ2-1,TRBD2,once,CASSLGLAGGYNEQFF,TGTGCCAGCAGCTTAGGGCTAGCGGGAGGGTACAATGAGCAGTTCTTC
TRBV6-6,TRBJ2-1,TRBD1,NA,CASSDTPGGIYNEQFF,TGTGCCAGCAGCGATACTCCAGGGGGCATCTACAATGAGCAGTTCTTC
TRBV7-6,TRBJ2-1,NA,NA,CASSYRQVVSYNEQFF,TGTGCCAGCAGCTACCGACAGGTGGTCTCCTACAATGAGCAGTTCTTC
TRBV14,TRBJ1-1,NA,NA,CASSQEQGRAEAFF,TGTGCCAGCAGCCAAGAGCAGGGAAGAGCTGAAGCTTTCTTT
TRBV6-1,TRBJ1-5,NA,NA,CASSDMAPGNQPQHF,TGTGCCAGCAGTGATATGGCACCCGGCAATCAGCCCCAGCATTTT
TRBV6-5,TRBJ2-2,NA,NA,CASSYSLQGMAGELFF,TGTGCCAGCAGTTACTCTCTGCAGGGGATGGCCGGGGAGCTGTTTTTT
TRBV6-2/TRBV6-3,TRBJ2-5,TRBD2,NA,CASSLRGGPETQYF,TGTGCCAGCAGCCTCCGGGGGGGGCCAGAGACCCAGTACTTC
TRBV18,TRBJ1-5,TRBD1,NA,CASSPMTGGDQPQHF,TGTGCCAGCTCACCGATGACAGGGGGCGACCAGCCCCAGCATTTT
TRBV7-6,TRBJ2-1,TRBD2,NA,CASSLEGLILSSYNEQFF,TGTGCCAGCAGCTTAGAGGGACTAATCTTGAGCTCCTACAATGAGCAGTTCTTC
TRBV6-5,TRBJ1-6,NA,NA,CASSYSNPDSPLHF,TGTGCCAGCAGTTACTCGAACCCGGATTCACCCCTCCACTTT
TRBV30,TRBJ1-5,NA,NA,CAWRDSGQPQHF,TGTGCCTGGAGGGACAGCGGACAGCCCCAGCATTTT